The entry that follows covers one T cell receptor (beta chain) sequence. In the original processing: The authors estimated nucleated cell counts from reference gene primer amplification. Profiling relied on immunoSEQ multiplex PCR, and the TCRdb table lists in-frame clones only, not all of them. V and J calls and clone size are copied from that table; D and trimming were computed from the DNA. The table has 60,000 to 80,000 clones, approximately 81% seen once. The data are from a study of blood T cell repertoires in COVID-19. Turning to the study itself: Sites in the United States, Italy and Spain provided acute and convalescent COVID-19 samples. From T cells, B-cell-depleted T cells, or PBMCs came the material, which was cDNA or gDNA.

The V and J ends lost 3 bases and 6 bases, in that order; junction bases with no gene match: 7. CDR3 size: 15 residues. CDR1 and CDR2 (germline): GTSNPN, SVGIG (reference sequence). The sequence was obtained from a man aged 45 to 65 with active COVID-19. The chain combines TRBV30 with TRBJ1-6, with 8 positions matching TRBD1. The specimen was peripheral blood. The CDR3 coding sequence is TGTGCCTGGAGGACTCTGGGACAGGTTAATTCACCCCTCCACTTT. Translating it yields CAWRTLGQVNSPLHF.